This T cell receptor (beta chain) was sequenced during a study of PD-1 blockade in classical Hodgkin lymphoma. Germline loops: CDR1 SGHRS, CDR2 YFSETQ. The CDR3 length is 14 residues. V gave up 0 bases and J gave up 4 bases, with 8 bases separating them. As regards this clone: What it recognizes is unknown.

The assay was immunoSEQ multiplex PCR, and TCRdb's table has in-frame clones only and misses some. The data show fewer than 75,000 clones, with 88% seen just once and around 5% held by the top ten. After autologous stem cell transplantation all patients relapsed, and prior brentuximab vedotin exposure differed between cohorts. General study findings and limits: Prior to therapy, complete responders displayed diversity much like that of newly diagnosed patients.

The sample here was peripheral blood mononuclear cells (PBMCs), taken before the second cycle of nivolumab. V and J are TRBV5-1 and TRBJ1-5; D possibly corresponds to TRBD1 (5 bases). The clonotype originates from a human donor with classical Hodgkin lymphoma. CDR3 sequence: CASSLEGPNQPQHF. Written as DNA, the CDR3 is TGCGCCAGCAGCTTGGAGGGGCCAAATCAGCCCCAGCATTTT.